These T cell receptor beta chains were read from a single sample in a study of T cell responses to AZD1222 COVID-19 vaccine. Assay used: immunoSEQ multiplex PCR; TCRdb lists only in-frame clones, some missing. The sample consists of around 150,000 clones, less than 95% of them appearing once. This specimen was peripheral blood, taken on day 0 of AZD1222 vaccination. These receptors were collected from an adult in good health. The CDR3 runs from the conserved cysteine through the conserved F or W. D genes are given only for firm matches. Expanded clones get a size class; other rows say once, few or many, or leave the size out.

TRBJ1-6	.	TRBV11-2	.	CASSLPTGSANSPLHF	TGTGCCAGCAGCTTACCAACAGGCTCCGCTAATTCACCCCTCCACTTT
TRBJ1-1	.	TRBV9	.	CASTPGGGSTEAFF	TGTGCCAGCACCCCAGGCGGGGGAAGCACTGAAGCTTTCTTT
TRBJ1-1	.	TRBV7-2	once	CASSVPWGVVTNTEAFF	TGTGCCAGCAGCGTCCCTTGGGGAGTGGTTACGAACACTGAAGCTTTCTTT
TRBJ1-1	.	TRBV27	.	CASSPLTHVSTEAFF	TGTGCCAGCAGTCCCCTGACCCACGTGAGCACTGAAGCTTTCTTT
TRBJ2-3	.	TRBV12-3/TRBV12-4	.	CASSPRTDTQYF	TGTGCCAGCAGTCCCCGAACAGATACGCAGTATTTT
TRBJ1-1	.	TRBV10-1	.	CASSEGGMAEAFF	TGCGCCAGCAGTGAAGGGGGTATGGCTGAAGCTTTCTTT
TRBJ1-2	.	TRBV18	.	CASSSTVANYGYTF	TGTGCCAGCTCCTCGACAGTGGCTAACTATGGCTACACCTTC
TRBJ2-5	TRBD2	TRBV7-9	.	CASSWGLAGGETQYF	TGTGCCAGCAGCTGGGGACTAGCGGGAGGAGAGACCCAGTACTTC
TRBJ1-6	TRBD1	TRBV3-1/TRBV3-2	.	CASSHQGASNSPLHF	TGTGCCAGCAGCCACCAGGGGGCCTCTAATTCACCCCTCCACTTT
TRBJ1-1	.	TRBV28	.	CASSFPPEGLIAFF	TGTGCCAGCAGTTTCCCCCCCGAGGGGCTTATAGCTTTCTTT
TRBJ2-3	.	TRBV16	.	CASSLGDTDTQYF	TGTGCCAGCAGCCTAGGCGACACAGATACGCAGTATTTT
TRBJ2-7	.	TRBV4-1	.	CASSETGDFYEQYF	TGCGCCAGCAGCGAGACAGGAGACTTCTACGAGCAGTACTTC
TRBJ1-3	.	TRBV11-1	once	CASSRSSGNTIYF	TGTGCCAGCTCGAGGAGCTCTGGAAACACCATATATTTT
TRBJ2-7	.	TRBV5-1	.	CASRDSNSYEQYF	TGCGCCAGCCGGGACTCCAACTCCTACGAGCAGTACTTC
TRBJ2-6	.	TRBV28	.	CASSYARTAGANVLTF	TGTGCCAGCAGTTATGCGAGAACAGCTGGGGCCAACGTCCTGACTTTC
TRBJ1-1	TRBD1	TRBV28	few	CATSRGLGTEAFF	TGTGCCACCAGTAGGGGGCTCGGTACTGAAGCTTTCTTT
TRBJ1-2	.	TRBV19	once	CASSVLGYSGYTF	TGTGCCAGTAGTGTCTTAGGTTATTCTGGCTACACCTTC
TRBJ2-7	.	TRBV27	few	CASRRGQKRPTYEQYF	TGTGCCAGCAGGCGTGGACAGAAGCGCCCTACCTACGAGCAGTACTTC
TRBJ1-1	.	TRBV30	.	CAWRPDKGRLRNTEAFF	TGTGCCTGGAGGCCGGACAAGGGGCGCCTACGGAACACTGAAGCTTTCTTT
TRBJ2-7	TRBD2	TRBV3-1/TRBV3-2	.	CASSRSSGVYEQYF	TGTGCCAGCAGCCGGTCTAGCGGGGTTTACGAGCAGTACTTC
TRBJ1-5	.	TRBV19	.	CASSIGTRNQPQHF	TGTGCCAGTAGTATAGGGACAAGGAATCAGCCCCAGCATTTT
TRBJ2-1	.	TRBV19	.	CASSIAGPNEQFF	TGTGCCAGTAGTATAGCAGGACCCAATGAGCAGTTCTTC
TRBJ2-1	.	TRBV12-5	.	CASGFITPQTVNEQFF	TGTGCTAGTGGTTTCATAACCCCTCAGACTGTTAATGAGCAGTTCTTC
TRBJ2-2	.	TRBV12-5	once	CASGLTGELFF	TGTGCTAGTGGTTTGACCGGGGAGCTGTTTTTT
TRBJ2-6	.	TRBV7-3	.	CATSPGNSGANVLTF	TGTGCCACCTCCCCGGGTAACTCTGGGGCCAACGTCCTGACTTTC
TRBJ1-4	.	TRBV6-1	.	CASSEALEKLFF	TGTGCCAGCAGTGAAGCACTAGAAAAACTGTTTTTT
TRBJ1-1	.	TRBV29-1	once	CSVVRGLTEAFF	TGCAGCGTTGTCAGAGGGTTGACTGAAGCTTTCTTT